This T cell receptor (beta chain) was recorded in a study of cytomegalovirus exposure and HLA in healthy donors. General study results and limits: Presence/absence analyses assumed roughly uniform sequencing depth across donors, which may not hold.

Trimming took 8 bases from V and 3 from J, leaving 17 bases between them. CDR3 size: 15 residues. Germline V CDR1 and CDR2: KGHSH, LQKENI. Primers for the PCR totalled 60 Vbeta and 13 Jbeta. TCRdb keeps only in-frame clones here, not all; method: immunoSEQ multiplex PCR. The profile shows approximately 200,000 clones, about three quarters of them singletons. In the case of this clone: Its antigen is undetermined.

The donors gave bone marrow, and they were healthy. The sequenced sample was PBMCs. The chain recombines TRBV18 with TRBJ1-5; D uncertain. This receptor was obtained from a man younger than 35 in good health and CMV-seronegative. In nucleotides, the CDR3 is TGTGCCAGCGCCCCAGTAGCGGGTAACAATCAGCCCCAGCATTTT. Translation gives CASAPVAGNNQPQHF. The full variable domain, its missing parts supplied by reference TRBV18 and TRBJ1-5, is NAGVMQNPRHLVRRRGQEARLRCSPMKGHSHVYWYRQLPEEGLKFMVYLQKENIIDESGMPKERFSAEFPKEGPSILRIQQVVRGDSAAYFCASAPVAGNNQPQHFGDGTRLSIL.